One and the same sample provided the 6 T cell receptor beta chains below, sequenced in a study of response to subunit inactivated influenza vaccine. TCRdb reprocessed the RT-PCR reads via MiXCR and lists one record per CDR3 protein. The table has 450,000 to 600,000 distinct CDR3 sequences, about 17% seen once. The sample here was CD4+ T cells sorted from PBMCs, taken less than 30 months after vaccination. The receptors here all came from a man aged 45 to 70 who received an inactivated influenza vaccine.

The genes are TRBV20-1 and TRBJ2-7; D may match TRBD1 or TRBD2 (5 bases each). This CDR3 spans 13 amino acids. Germline V gene sequence: CDR1 DFQATT, CDR2 SNEGSKA (reference sequence). With 6 bases removed from V and 4 bases from J, the gap between germline ends came to 16 bases. Here the CDR3 DNA reads TGCAGTGCCCGCCGGGACGGGCGATACGAGCAGTACTTC. Translating it yields CSARRDGRYEQYF.

This clonotype came up a few times. This chain links TRBV20-1 with TRBJ1-5; D remains ambiguous. The CDR3 runs to 14 residues. Deletions cut 3 bases from V and 2 bases from J, with 11 bases between. CDR1 is DFQATT, CDR2 SNEGSKA, per germline (reference sequence). CDR3 bases: TGCAGTGCTAGTGAGGGTGAAGGCAATCAGCCCCAGCATTTT. This sequence encodes CSASEGEGNQPQHF.

V gene TRBV12-3 or TRBV12-4 combines with J gene TRBJ2-7; D not resolved. Trimming pared 8 bases from V and 5 bases from J, leaving 13 bases between. This CDR3 has 12 residues. This chain's CDR3 is CASSAQSNEQYF. Here the CDR3 DNA reads TGTGCCAGCTCGGCCCAGTCTAACGAGCAGTACTTC.

This clonotype was counted a few times. V and J are TRBV24-1 and TRBJ2-6; 9 positions agree with TRBD1. CDR3 length: 16 amino acids. V was pared by 12 bases and J by 0 bases, with 8 bases of the junction left unmatched. Germline V CDR1 and CDR2: KGHDR, SFDVKD. The CDR3 DNA is TGTGCCGCTTCGGGACAGGGAGACTCTGGGGCCAACGTCCTGACTTTC. Translating gives CAASGQGDSGANVLTF.

This clonotype was recorded a few times. This sequence joins TRBV10-3 and TRBJ1-5, with D possibly being TRBD1 (6 bases). This CDR3 is 15 amino acids long. The V end was cut by 2 bases, the J end by 3 bases, with 11 bases between. The germline V gene has CDR1 ENHRY and CDR2 SYGVKD. CDR3 sequence: CAISEAGQNNQPQHF. CDR3 DNA sequence: TGTGCCATCAGTGAGGCGGGACAAAACAATCAGCCCCAGCATTTT.

The chain combines TRBV29-1 with TRBJ1-4; 8 bases agree with TRBD1. Trimming removed 5 bases from V and 5 bases from J; junction bases left unmatched: 7. Germline V gene data show CDR1 as SQVTM and CDR2 as ANQGSEA. The CDR3 is 14 amino acids. CDR3 in DNA: TGCAGCGTTACGGCGGACAGGGCCAATGAAAAACTGTTTTTT. The encoded protein is CSVTADRANEKLFF.